These T cell receptor beta chains were read from a single sample in a study of cytotoxic CD8 clonotypes in ibrutinib-treated CLL. Here immunoSEQ multiplex PCR was the method, and the copy in TCRdb shows in-frame clones only, minus some. The sample holds roughly 130,000 clones; around three quarters are singletons and the top ten take more than 10%. This specimen was PBMCs, taken after 12 months of ibrutinib treatment. The receptors originated from a human donor with chronic lymphocytic leukemia. Each CDR3 is given with its conserved first and last residue. D genes are given only for firm matches. Size is omitted from some rows. Given values are once, few, many or a class for expanded clones.

D gene	V gene	clone size	J gene	CDR3 protein	CDR3 DNA
-	TRBV15	-	TRBJ2-5	CATSRGLGETQYF	TGTGCCACCAGCAGAGGCTTGGGAGAGACCCAGTACTTC
-	TRBV4-3	few	TRBJ1-5	CASSQEVSHRDLHQPQHF	TGCGCCAGCAGCCAAGAAGTTTCCCACAGGGATCTGCATCAGCCCCAGCATTTT
TRBD2	TRBV15	-	TRBJ2-3	CATSRDGTSGSLSDTQYF	TGTGCCACCAGCAGAGATGGAACTAGCGGGAGTTTGTCAGATACGCAGTATTTT
TRBD2	TRBV7-2	-	TRBJ2-5	CASSLGAGEAQYF	TGTGCCAGCAGCTTGGGAGCGGGGGAGGCCCAGTACTTC
TRBD2	TRBV14	once	TRBJ2-5	CASSPREGGIVGETQYF	TGTGCCAGCAGCCCGAGGGAGGGCGGGATCGTGGGTGAGACCCAGTACTTC
-	TRBV27	-	TRBJ1-2	CASSDEGGYTF	TGTGCCAGCAGTGATGAAGGGGGCTACACCTTC
-	TRBV18	-	TRBJ1-1	CASSPDSEAFF	TGTGCCAGCTCACCGGACAGTGAAGCTTTCTTT
-	TRBV27	-	TRBJ1-1	CASSSQGSTEAFF	TGTGCCAGCAGTTCCCAGGGGAGCACTGAAGCTTTCTTT
-	TRBV18	-	TRBJ2-3	CASGTEDRVTQYF	TGTGCCAGCGGGACCGAAGACCGAGTTACGCAGTATTTT
-	TRBV27	-	TRBJ1-2	CASSYRRTNYGYTF	TGTGCCAGCAGTTACAGACGGACCAACTATGGCTACACCTTC
-	TRBV25-1	once	TRBJ1-2	CASSEPPGHGDGYTF	TGTGCCAGCAGTGAACCCCCCGGACACGGCGATGGCTACACCTTC
TRBD2	TRBV6-5	-	TRBJ2-7	CASSSPGGIYEQYF	TGTGCCAGCAGTAGCCCGGGGGGAATATACGAGCAGTACTTC
-	TRBV30	few	TRBJ2-7	CAWSVGRGPSEQYF	TGTGCCTGGAGTGTAGGTCGGGGCCCAAGCGAGCAGTACTTC
-	TRBV19	few	TRBJ2-3	CASSISRGADTQYF	TGTGCCAGTAGTATATCGAGGGGCGCAGATACGCAGTATTTT
TRBD2	TRBV6-5	-	TRBJ2-1	CASSYGLAGDNEQFF	TGTGCCAGCAGTTACGGACTAGCGGGAGACAATGAGCAGTTCTTC
-	TRBV6-4	-	TRBJ2-1	CASSLSLGNEQFF	TGTGCCAGCAGTTTATCCCTGGGGAATGAGCAGTTCTTC
-	TRBV28	-	TRBJ2-7	CASSGPPLAEQYF	TGTGCCAGCAGCGGACCCCCGTTGGCCGAGCAGTACTTC
TRBD2	TRBV27	few	TRBJ2-2	CASSFIGTSGTELFF	TGTGCCAGCAGTTTTATAGGGACTAGCGGGACGGAGCTGTTTTTT
-	TRBV14	-	TRBJ2-7	CASSHSAYEQYF	TGTGCCAGCAGCCACTCTGCCTACGAGCAGTACTTC
TRBD1	TRBV2	once	TRBJ2-2	CASGGQAVLGTGELFF	TGTGCCAGCGGGGGACAGGCTGTCCTGGGCACCGGGGAGCTGTTTTTT
-	TRBV5-1	once	TRBJ1-4	CASSEWGPTNEKLFF	TGCGCCAGCAGCGAGTGGGGCCCAACTAATGAAAAACTGTTTTTT
-	TRBV13	-	TRBJ2-1	CASSLVDEQFF	TGTGCCAGCAGCTTAGTCGATGAGCAGTTCTTC
-	TRBV14	few	TRBJ2-2	CASSVVGTGELFF	TGTGCCAGCAGCGTAGTGGGCACCGGGGAGCTGTTTTTT
-	TRBV14	-	TRBJ1-4	CASSHLQPPGTNEKLFF	TGTGCCAGCAGCCACCTTCAACCTCCAGGGACTAATGAAAAACTGTTTTTT
-	TRBV19	few	TRBJ2-7	CASPTTGPYEQYF	TGTGCCAGCCCGACTACGGGTCCCTACGAGCAGTACTTC
-	TRBV7-9	-	TRBJ2-1	CASSLVGRASSYNEQFF	TGTGCCAGCAGCTTGGTGGGGCGGGCAAGCTCCTACAATGAGCAGTTCTTC
-	TRBV5-4	-	TRBJ2-1	CASSTLTGSYNEQFF	TGTGCCAGCAGTACTTTAACGGGCTCCTACAATGAGCAGTTCTTC
-	TRBV27	-	TRBJ1-2	CASSLSGQVHGYTF	TGTGCCAGCAGTTTAAGTGGGCAGGTCCATGGCTACACCTTC
TRBD1	TRBV9	-	TRBJ2-7	CASSVGTGGWEQYF	TGTGCCAGCAGCGTAGGGACAGGGGGTTGGGAGCAGTACTTC
-	TRBV19	-	TRBJ1-2	CASSIDRVNYGYTF	TGTGCCAGTAGTATAGATCGGGTTAACTATGGCTACACCTTC
-	TRBV7-7	-	TRBJ2-7	CASSRLLGVNYEQYF	TGTGCTAGCAGCCGATTACTTGGGGTGAACTACGAGCAGTACTTC
-	TRBV7-8	-	TRBJ1-5	CASSLALAFRVDHQPQHF	TGTGCCAGCAGCTTAGCGCTAGCATTCAGGGTTGATCATCAGCCCCAGCATTTT
TRBD1	TRBV30	-	TRBJ2-7	CAWGTGTGGYEQYF	TGTGCCTGGGGAACCGGGACAGGGGGTTACGAGCAGTACTTC
-	TRBV5-1	-	TRBJ2-7	CASSVDYYEQYF	TGCGCCAGCAGCGTGGACTACTACGAGCAGTACTTC
TRBD2	TRBV28	-	TRBJ2-3	CASSLASGIDTQYF	TGTGCCAGCAGTTTGGCTAGCGGGATTGATACGCAGTATTTT
TRBD1	TRBV5-6	few	TRBJ1-2	CASRYGTASYTF	TGTGCCAGCAGGTACGGGACAGCTAGCTACACCTTC
TRBD1	TRBV11-3	-	TRBJ2-7	CASSLGQTYEQYF	TGTGCCAGCAGCTTGGGACAGACCTACGAGCAGTACTTC
TRBD1	TRBV5-1	-	TRBJ2-7	CASSLDPGQAYEQYF	TGCGCCAGCAGCTTGGATCCCGGACAGGCCTACGAGCAGTACTTC
-	TRBV6-1	-	TRBJ1-3	CASSEVFPSDVGHTIYF	TGTGCCAGCAGTGAAGTATTCCCTTCAGACGTCGGGCACACCATATATTTT
TRBD1	TRBV16	few	TRBJ1-5	CASSRQGDQPQHF	TGTGCCAGCAGCCGACAGGGGGATCAGCCCCAGCATTTT
-	TRBV19	few	TRBJ2-3	CASSHFDPGSTDTQYF	TGTGCCAGTAGCCACTTTGACCCTGGGTCCACAGATACGCAGTATTTT
-	TRBV5-1	-	TRBJ1-2	CASSGSEYGYTF	TGCGCCAGCAGCGGGTCAGAATATGGCTACACCTTC
-	TRBV5-6	-	TRBJ2-7	CASSPGLWAAAYEQYF	TGTGCCAGCAGCCCCGGTCTTTGGGCGGCGGCGTACGAGCAGTACTTC
-	TRBV7-6	-	TRBJ2-5	CASSTSPASQETQYF	TGTGCCAGCAGCACCTCCCCAGCCTCCCAAGAGACCCAGTACTTC
-	TRBV19	-	TRBJ1-1	CASCGTLEAFF	TGTGCCAGCTGTGGGACGTTAGAAGCTTTCTTT
TRBD1	TRBV6-6	-	TRBJ1-5	CASSSTGVQPQHF	TGTGCCAGCAGTTCAACAGGGGTACAGCCCCAGCATTTT
-	TRBV5-6	-	TRBJ2-2	CASSNVDRNTGELFF	TGTGCCAGCAGTAATGTAGACAGGAACACCGGGGAGCTGTTTTTT
TRBD1	TRBV12-5	-	TRBJ1-2	CASGLAGTGYYDYTF	TGTGCTAGTGGTTTGGCCGGGACAGGGTACTATGACTACACCTTC
-	TRBV28	-	TRBJ2-6	CASSLIRAGSGANVLTF	TGTGCCAGCAGTTTAATCAGGGCCGGCTCTGGGGCCAACGTCCTGACTTTC
TRBD1	TRBV5-8	-	TRBJ2-7	CASSLSKLGQGNEQYF	TGTGCCAGCAGCTTGTCAAAGTTGGGACAGGGAAACGAGCAGTACTTC
TRBD1	TRBV7-3	-	TRBJ2-7	CASSLRPAGGRVDEQYF	TGTGCCAGCAGCTTACGACCCGCAGGGGGAAGAGTCGACGAGCAGTACTTC
TRBD1	TRBV4-1	once	TRBJ2-4	CASSRPGQVAKNIQYF	TGCGCCAGCAGCAGACCGGGACAGGTAGCCAAAAACATTCAGTACTTC
-	TRBV5-1	-	TRBJ2-2	CASSLNTPDTGELFF	TGCGCCAGCAGCTTGAACACTCCGGACACCGGGGAGCTGTTTTTT
TRBD2	TRBV7-9	-	TRBJ2-1	CASSPGLAGSNEQFF	TGTGCCAGTAGCCCGGGACTAGCGGGGTCCAATGAGCAGTTCTTC
-	TRBV11-2	-	TRBJ2-7	CASSLIPYEQYF	TGTGCCAGCAGCTTAATACCCTACGAGCAGTACTTC
-	TRBV18	-	TRBJ1-1	CASSPLSSENTEAFF	TGTGCCAGCTCACCACTCAGTTCGGAGAACACTGAAGCTTTCTTT
TRBD1	TRBV5-6	-	TRBJ2-5	CASTRQGLRETQYF	TGTGCCAGCACCAGACAGGGATTGAGGGAGACCCAGTACTTC
TRBD2	TRBV5-6	-	TRBJ2-3	CASSLGLAGGLTDTQYF	TGTGCCAGCAGCTTAGGACTAGCGGGAGGTTTAACAGATACGCAGTATTTT
TRBD1	TRBV5-1	-	TRBJ1-1	CASSQQGAVEAFF	TGCGCCAGCAGTCAACAGGGGGCTGTTGAAGCTTTCTTT
TRBD1	TRBV11-2	few	TRBJ1-4	CASSLGQGGEKLFF	TGTGCCAGCAGCTTAGGACAGGGCGGGGAAAAACTGTTTTTT